The clone carrying this T cell receptor beta chain showed up many times. As yet, its antigen is unknown. The sample has other DNA sequences that encode this CDR3 too. The data were obtained in a study of beta chain features in type 1 diabetes. Study observations and caveats: A pattern of fewer insertions and more deletions at VDJ junctions was seen in type 1 diabetes patients.

Expressed TCRB transcripts were sequenced after all isolated RNA was converted to cDNA. Using immunoSEQ multiplex PCR, the repertoire was profiled, and TCRdb retains in-frame clones only, with some absent. This repertoire shows about 210,000 clones, 11% found once; its top ten account for 1% to 1.5%. Germline V gives CDR1 SQVTM, CDR2 ANQGSEA. V lost 4 bases and J lost 6, with 10 bases in between. There are 12 residues in the CDR3. The single heparinised draw taken from each donor contained around 100 mL of blood on average. Source material: central memory CD4+ T cells from blood. The V gene is TRBV29-1, the J gene TRBJ2-1, with D perhaps being TRBD1 or TRBD2 (7 bases each). The TCR was taken from a man between 18 and 29 years old in good health. The CDR3 loop reads CSVARGGNEQFF. CDR3 coding DNA: TGCAGCGTTGCCAGGGGGGGCAATGAGCAGTTCTTC.